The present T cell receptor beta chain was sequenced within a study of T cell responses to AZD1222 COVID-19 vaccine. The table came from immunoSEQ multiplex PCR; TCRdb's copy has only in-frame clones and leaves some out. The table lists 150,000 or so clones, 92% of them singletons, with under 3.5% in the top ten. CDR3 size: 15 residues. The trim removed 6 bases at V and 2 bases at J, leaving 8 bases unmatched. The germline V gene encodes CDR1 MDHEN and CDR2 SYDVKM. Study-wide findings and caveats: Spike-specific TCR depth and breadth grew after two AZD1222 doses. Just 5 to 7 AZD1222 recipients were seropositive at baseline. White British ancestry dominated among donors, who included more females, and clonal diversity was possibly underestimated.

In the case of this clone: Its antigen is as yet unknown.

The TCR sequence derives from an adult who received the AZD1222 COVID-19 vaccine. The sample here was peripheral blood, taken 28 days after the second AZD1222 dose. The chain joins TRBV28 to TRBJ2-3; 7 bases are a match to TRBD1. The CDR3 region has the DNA TGTGCCAGCAGCTCGGGACAGTCATTCACAGATACGCAGTATTTT. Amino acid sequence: CASSSGQSFTDTQYF. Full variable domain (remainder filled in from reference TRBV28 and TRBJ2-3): DVKVTQSSRYLVKRTGEKVFLECVQDMDHENMFWYRQDPGLGLRLIYFSYDVKMKEKGDIPEGYSVSREKKERFSLILESASTNQTSMYLCASSSGQSFTDTQYFGPGTRLTVL.